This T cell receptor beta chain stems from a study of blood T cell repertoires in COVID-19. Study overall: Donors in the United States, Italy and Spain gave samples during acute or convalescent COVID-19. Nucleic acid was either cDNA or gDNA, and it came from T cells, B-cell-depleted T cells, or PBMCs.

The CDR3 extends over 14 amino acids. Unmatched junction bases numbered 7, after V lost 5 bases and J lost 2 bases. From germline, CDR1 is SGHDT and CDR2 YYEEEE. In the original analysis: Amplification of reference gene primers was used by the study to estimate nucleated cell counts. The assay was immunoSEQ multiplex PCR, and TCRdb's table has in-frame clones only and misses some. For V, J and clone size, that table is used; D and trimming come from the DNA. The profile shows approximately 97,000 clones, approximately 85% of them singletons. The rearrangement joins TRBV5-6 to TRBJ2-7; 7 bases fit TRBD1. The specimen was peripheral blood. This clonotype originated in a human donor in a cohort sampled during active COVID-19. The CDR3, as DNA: TGTGCCAGCAGGGACCGGGACAGTACCTACGAGCAGTACTTC. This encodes CASRDRDSTYEQYF.